This T cell receptor beta chain emerged from a study of response to subunit inactivated influenza vaccine (dated by TCRdb to about 2018). About the investigation overall: To follow how T cells responded to a trivalent subunit inactivated influenza vaccine, the researchers relied on deep quantitative profiling of the T cell receptor repertoire. The study at large found these results: The authors suggested that each seasonal influenza vaccination may recruit only a limited number of new T cells.

To prepare the library, RT-PCR was applied. Sequenced using an Illumina HiSeq 2500. The public reads were reanalyzed by TCRdb: fastp trimming at Q25, MiXCR alignment, in-frame beta chains only. Identical CDR3 protein sequences are pooled into one entry, listed with their most common genes and DNA. The table for this sample lists around 530,000 distinct CDR3 sequences; about 15% of them were counted only once. Together, the top ten hold approximately 3% of the sample. The sample holds a few counts of this clonotype. No antigen is known for it. No base qualities exist here, and no much larger clone lies one base off it. Its CDR3 holds 15 amino acids, cysteine through phenylalanine. CDR3 DNA only is kept here, 45 bases in frame from base 1. The germline V gene provides CDR1 SGHRS and CDR2 YFSETQ. V is cut back by 4 bases and J by 6 bases, with 5 bases in the junction unmatched.

This sequence originates from a man aged 50 to 69 who received an inactivated influenza vaccine. Donor details come from another sample of the same person, matched by shared clones. The sequence links TRBV5-1 to TRBJ2-2, with 11 bases aligning to TRBD1. The specimen was CD4+ T cells sorted from PBMCs, collected around 25 months after vaccination. The nucleotide sequence reads TGCGCCAGCAGCCAACGGACAGGGGGCCCCGGGGAGCTGTTTTTT. It encodes CASSQRTGGPGELFF.